The T cell receptor beta chain under discussion was sequenced for a study of blood T cell repertoires in COVID-19 (dated by TCRdb to the early 2020s). As for the study more broadly: Samples covering the acute and convalescent phases of COVID-19 were provided by collaborators in the United States, Italy and Spain. The material from the prospective study consisted of cDNA or gDNA derived from T cells, B-cell-depleted T cells, or PBMCs. Subjects who had been exposed to COVID-19, were actively infected with it, or had recovered from it provided the deeply sampled blood TCRbeta repertoires that made up the dataset. The repertoires were released in a freely available public database intended as a resource for research on the immune response to SARS-CoV-2. Samples came from the ongoing ImmuneRACE study (first 160 participants) plus 1,254 subjects from 6 global collaborators. The sample metadata nearly always contained a de-identified subject ID, COVID-19 status, age in years and sex. HLA class I and class II types, where available, came from metadata supplied by the sample provider rather than from assay-based typing.

Participants in the prospective study were enrolled through a virtual design, were aged about 18 to 89 years, and lived in 24 United States geographic areas. In the prospective study, participants were assigned to cohorts based on the clinical history participants reported in a screening survey and a study questionnaire. In the prospective study, mobile phlebotomists collected whole blood, serum and a nasopharyngeal or oropharyngeal swab from each participant. Additional blood draws and questionnaires over an approximately two-month period could optionally be provided by prospective study participants. Before DNA extraction, blood samples from the prospective study were shipped at room temperature or frozen. Broad study findings and their caveats: How much clinical and demographic metadata was included differed by source and by participant, and the metadata was provided uncurated.

A single count supports this clone. Its recognized antigen is unknown. Base qualities are not at hand, and no much larger clone is one base apart. Trimming takes 0 bases from V and 5 bases from J, and the germline ends sit 13 bases apart. Spanning cysteine to phenylalanine, the CDR3 consists of 15 amino acids. CDR3 DNA is the only sequence kept; it has 45 bases, read in frame from the first base. CDR1 and CDR2, per the germline V gene, are MNHEY and SVGAGI. The immunoSEQ Assay, a bias-controlled multiplex PCR, was used to amplify TCRbeta CDR3 regions from genomic DNA. On the study's bioinformatics: The number of nucleated cells in each sample was estimated by amplification of reference gene primers within the assay. Sequence reads were collapsed and filtered to measure the absolute abundance of every unique TCRbeta CDR3 rearrangement. Productive Simpson clonality was computed per sample as the square root of Simpson's diversity index over productive rearrangements. TCRdb obtained this table from immuneACCESS and retained in-frame rearrangements with V and J assigned. These tables miss some clones; where compared with another copy, unresolved V genes account for less than half of the shortfall, and the remainder is unexplained. V, J and clone size are taken as reported in that table, and D and trimming were inferred from the DNA itself. The sample table lists about 270,000 clones, over 75% of them with a count of one. The top ten constitute approximately 9.6% of the sample.

Sequencing used PBMCs or T cells enriched from blood (not recorded which). The chain joins TRBV6-5 to TRBJ1-1; TRBD1 is a weak D gene call, 5 bases matching. The TCR comes from a woman aged 45-65 years with acute COVID-19. At the DNA level, the sequence is TGTGCCAGCAGTTACTCGATTGCGGGGGAGACTGAAGCTTTCTTT. Its protein is CASSYSIAGETEAFF.